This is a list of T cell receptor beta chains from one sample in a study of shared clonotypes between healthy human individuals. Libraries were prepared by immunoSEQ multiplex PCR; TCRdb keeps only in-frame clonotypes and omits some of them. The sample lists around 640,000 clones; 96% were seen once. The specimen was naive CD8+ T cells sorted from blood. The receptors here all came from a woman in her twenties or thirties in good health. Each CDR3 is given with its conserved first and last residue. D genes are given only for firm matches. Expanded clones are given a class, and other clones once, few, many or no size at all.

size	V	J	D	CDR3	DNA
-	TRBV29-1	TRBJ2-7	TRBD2	CSVLWREGGYEQYF	TGCAGCGTCCTTTGGCGGGAGGGGGGCTACGAGCAGTACTTC
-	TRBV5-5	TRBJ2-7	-	CASSSPGGNAYEQYF	TGTGCCAGCAGCTCCCCTGGCGGGAATGCCTACGAGCAGTACTTC
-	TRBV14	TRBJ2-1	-	CASSQDDGSRQFF	TGTGCCAGCAGCCAAGACGACGGGAGCCGTCAGTTCTTC
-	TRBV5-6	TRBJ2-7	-	CASSFQDLYEQYF	TGTGCCAGCAGCTTCCAAGACCTCTACGAGCAGTACTTC
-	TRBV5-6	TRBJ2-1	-	CASSLEPGGYYNEQFF	TGTGCCAGCAGCTTGGAGCCAGGGGGGTACTACAATGAGCAGTTCTTC
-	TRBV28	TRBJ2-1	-	CASSLDNEQFF	TGTGCCAGCAGTCTCGACAATGAGCAGTTCTTC
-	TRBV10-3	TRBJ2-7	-	CAISGPGTLYEQYF	TGTGCCATCAGTGGCCCCGGGACTTTGTACGAGCAGTACTTC
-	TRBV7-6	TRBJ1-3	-	CASSRGTGPGTIYF	TGTGCCAGCAGCCGAGGGACCGGGCCGGGCACCATATATTTT
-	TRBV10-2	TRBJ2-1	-	CASSEQRGGTYNEQFF	TGCGCCAGCAGTGAGCAGCGCGGCGGGACCTACAATGAGCAGTTCTTC
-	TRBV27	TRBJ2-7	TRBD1	CASSPQGTGSYEQYF	TGTGCCAGCAGTCCCCAGGGGACAGGGTCCTACGAGCAGTACTTC
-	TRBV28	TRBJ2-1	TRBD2	CASSPPYRTSGRVNEQFF	TGTGCCAGCAGTCCACCATACCGGACTAGCGGGAGGGTGAATGAGCAGTTCTTC
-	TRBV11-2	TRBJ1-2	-	CASSSEDGYTF	TGTGCCAGCAGCTCCGAGGATGGCTACACCTTC
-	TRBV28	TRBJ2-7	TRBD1	CATGTVGPYEQYF	TGTGCCACTGGGACAGTAGGTCCCTACGAGCAGTACTTC
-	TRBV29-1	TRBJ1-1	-	CSVEDPGAENTEAFF	TGCAGCGTTGAAGATCCCGGGGCCGAGAACACTGAAGCTTTCTTT
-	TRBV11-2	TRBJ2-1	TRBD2	CASSLDPSREDNEQFF	TGTGCCAGCAGCTTAGATCCCTCGCGGGAGGACAATGAGCAGTTCTTC
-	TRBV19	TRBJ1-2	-	CASSIKAGPDNYGYTF	TGTGCCAGTAGTATCAAGGCAGGGCCGGACAACTATGGCTACACCTTC
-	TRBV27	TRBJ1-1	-	CASSLVAGNTEAFF	TGTGCCAGCAGTTTAGTTGCCGGAAACACTGAAGCTTTCTTT
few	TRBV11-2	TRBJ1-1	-	CASSFATEAFF	TGTGCCAGCAGCTTTGCGACTGAAGCTTTCTTT
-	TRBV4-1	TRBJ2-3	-	CASSSVRGFGTDTQYF	TGCGCCAGCAGCTCGGTGAGGGGTTTTGGCACAGATACGCAGTATTTT
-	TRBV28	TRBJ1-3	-	CASSLSRGSGNTIYF	TGTGCCAGCAGTTTATCAAGGGGGTCTGGAAACACCATATATTTT
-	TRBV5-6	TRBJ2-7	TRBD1	CASSFGTGGYEQYF	TGTGCCAGCAGCTTTGGGACAGGGGGCTACGAGCAGTACTTC
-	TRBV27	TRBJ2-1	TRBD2	CASSLSGSVNEQFF	TGTGCCAGCAGTTTAAGCGGGAGCGTGAATGAGCAGTTCTTC
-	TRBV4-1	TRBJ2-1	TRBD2	CASSQDPTGGDEQFF	TGCGCCAGCAGCCAAGATCCTACGGGAGGCGATGAGCAGTTCTTC
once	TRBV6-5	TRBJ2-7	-	CASSPLGNRYEQYF	TGTGCCAGCAGCCCGCTTGGTAATCGCTACGAGCAGTACTTC
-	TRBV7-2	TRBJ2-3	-	CASSFGGSTDTQYF	TGTGCCAGCAGCTTCGGCGGGAGCACAGATACGCAGTATTTT
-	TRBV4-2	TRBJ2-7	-	CASSQDGATYEQYF	TGTGCCAGCAGCCAGGACGGCGCCACCTACGAGCAGTACTTC
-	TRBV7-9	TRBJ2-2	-	CASSLEDSILNTGELFF	TGTGCCAGCAGTTTGGAGGACAGCATTTTGAACACCGGGGAGCTGTTTTTT
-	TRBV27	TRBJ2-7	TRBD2	CASSPDTSGSSYEQYF	TGTGCCAGCAGTCCCGACACTAGCGGGAGTTCCTACGAGCAGTACTTC
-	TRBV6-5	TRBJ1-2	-	CASSAKYYGYTF	TGTGCCAGCAGTGCAAAATACTATGGCTACACCTTC